This paragraph covers one T cell receptor beta chain sequence. The antigen is undetermined. Healthy bone marrow donors made up the cohort. The sample comes from a study of cytomegalovirus exposure and HLA in healthy donors. Regarding the study as a whole: A later analysis reportedly found fewer N-insertions in an Asian-associated ancestry cluster than the approximately 670-donor mean.

Germline-derived CDR1 and CDR2 are LNHNV and YYDKDF (reference sequence). The CDR3 totals 14 residues. V was cut by 10 bases and J by 7 bases, with 20 bases left in between. Both 60 Vbeta primers and 13 Jbeta primers went into the PCR. The table came from immunoSEQ multiplex PCR; TCRdb's copy has only in-frame clones and leaves some out. The sample holds about 60,000 clones. Sequencing was carried out using PBMCs. The TCR was taken from a young woman in good health and CMV-seronegative. V and J are TRBV15 and TRBJ2-1; a weak D match, TRBD1 (6 bases). The DNA for the CDR3 is TGTGCCATCGTGCAGGGGACCCCCCGGAATGAGCAGTTCTTC. The encoded protein is CAIVQGTPRNEQFF.